This T cell receptor beta chain was sequenced for a study of cytomegalovirus exposure and HLA in healthy donors. This clone was seen only a few times. What it binds is not known. PCR amplification relied on 60 Vbeta primers (plus 13 Jbeta primers). Produced via immunoSEQ multiplex PCR; TCRdb's table is partial and in-frame only. The top ten hold 2% of the sample, which has 70,000 to 95,000 clones, around 81% seen once. Study-wide results and caveats: Follow-up analysis seemed to connect common viral pathogens with several of the most significant clusters identified. In a later analysis, TCR beta V- and J-gene trimming was associated with a missense DCLRE1C variant.

The germline V gene has CDR1 MGHRA and CDR2 YSYEKL. Trimming removed 0 bases at V and 3 bases at J, with 20 bases between. This CDR3 spans 18 amino acids. The clonotype was recovered from a man younger than 35 in good health and CMV-seronegative. V and J are TRBV4-1 and TRBJ1-1, with D perhaps matching TRBD1 (6 bases). The sample was PBMCs. The CDR3 sequence: CASSQDKGEGLVDTEAFF. CDR3 nucleotide sequence: TGCGCCAGCAGCCAAGATAAGGGGGAAGGTTTAGTGGACACTGAAGCTTTCTTT.